These 22 T cell receptor beta chains were sequenced from one sample in a study of T cells in women clearing cervical HPV infection. The data were produced by immunoSEQ multiplex PCR, yet TCRdb's version contains in-frame clones alone and is incomplete. Here the sample table reports about 35,000 clones. Material for sequencing was blood buffy coat. These receptors originate from a woman aged 18-69 years with a cervical HPV16 infection that either progressed to CIN3+ or cleared (not recorded which).

A note on this clone: The read falls 3 residues short of the CDR3 end, and the missing part is taken from the germline J gene. V and J are TRBV19 and TRBJ1-1, with D possibly TRBD1 on 5 matching bases. The CDR3 runs 13 residues. Germline lookup yields CDR1 LNHDA and CDR2 SQIVND (reference sequence). V lost 5 bases and J lost 1, with 8 bases in between. The CDR3 here is CASSAQGNTEAFF. The CDR3 bases that were read are TGTGCCAGTAGTGCTCAGGGGAACACTGAA.

Details on this clone: The DNA ends 3 residues before the CDR3 does, and the rest of the CDR3 is filled in from the germline J gene. V and J are TRBV5-4 and TRBJ2-3; D call uncertain. The CDR3 extends over 15 amino acids. The V gene lost 0 bases and the J gene lost 0 bases, with 8 bases spanning the gap. Germline V CDR1 and CDR2: SGHNT, YYREEE (reference sequence). The covered CDR3 bases are TGTGCCAGCAGCTTGGTTCCTATTAGCACAGATACG. Translated, it gives CASSLVPISTDT. The full CDR3 reads CASSLVPISTDTQYF.

Comments on this clone: The DNA ends 3 residues before the CDR3 does, and the rest of the CDR3 is filled in from the germline J gene. This chain joins TRBV11-2 and TRBJ2-2; no definite D call. This CDR3 comprises 14 residues. Trimming took 1 base from V and 8 from J, leaving 11 bases between them. Germline lookup yields CDR1 SGHAT and CDR2 FQNNGV. The CDR3 protein is CASSLGSFTGELFF. Partial CDR3 DNA: TGTGCCAGCAGCTTAGGCTCATTTACAGGGGAG.

The sequenced part of the CDR3 DNA is TGTGCCAGCAGCTTGGAACAGGGTAGCACAGATACG. Its protein product is CASSLEQGSTDT. The entire CDR3 protein is CASSLEQGSTDTQYF. The chain carries TRBV5-4 and TRBJ2-3, with D possibly being TRBD1 (6 bases). The missing CDR3 end, 3 residues past where the read stops, is filled in from the germline J gene. This CDR3 has 15 residues. Germline values: CDR1 SGHNT, CDR2 YYREEE (reference sequence). V was shortened by 0 bases and J by 0 bases, with 8 bases between the two germline ends.

As regards this clone: The observed sequence ends 3 residues before the CDR3 terminus, with the missing tail filled in from the germline J gene. The V gene is TRBV4-2, the J gene TRBJ2-2, with D possibly being TRBD2 (6 bases). V lost 6 bases and J 4 bases, leaving 12 bases between the germline ends. CDR1 is LGHNA, CDR2 YNFKEQ, per germline. The CDR3 loop spans 14 amino acids. Partial CDR3 DNA: TGTGCCAGCAGGATCGGGGGTTCCACCGGGGAG. It encodes CASRIGGSTGE. The complete CDR3 protein is CASRIGGSTGELFF.

Comment on this clone: The read terminates 3 residues ahead of where the CDR3 ends, so the germline J gene completes it. The chain links TRBV7-2 to TRBJ2-3, with D perhaps assigned TRBD1 or TRBD2 (5 bases each). CDR1 is SGHTA, CDR2 FQGNSA, per germline. The CDR3 is made up of 13 amino acids. The sequenced CDR3 bases are TGTGCCAGCAGCTTAGAGGGGAGCCAGCCG. Translation: CASSLEGSQP. The CDR3 as a whole reads CASSLEGSQPQYF.

Details on this clone: The read terminates 3 residues before the CDR3 end, so the remaining end is supplied by the germline J gene. The chain recombines TRBV7-9 with TRBJ1-5, with a weak D call TRBD1 (5 bases). The V gene lost 0 bases and the J gene lost 5 bases, with 11 bases spanning the gap. Germline loops: CDR1 SEHNR, CDR2 FQNEAQ (reference sequence). The CDR3 totals 15 residues. The sequenced part of the CDR3 DNA is TGTGCCAGCAGCTTAGCGTGGGCGGGGGATCAGCCC. Protein sequence: CASSLAWAGDQP. From start to end, the CDR3 is CASSLAWAGDQPQHF.

The covered CDR3 bases are TGTGCCAGCAGTTTAATCGCGGGGCAAGAGACC. Translation gives CASSLIAGQET. From start to end, the CDR3 is CASSLIAGQETQYF. The rearrangement uses TRBV7-9 and TRBJ2-5, with D maybe TRBD2 (6 bases). The sequenced fragment ends 3 residues before the CDR3 boundary, so the rest is inferred from the germline J gene. This CDR3 is 14 amino acids long. V shed 6 bases and J shed 2 bases, with 13 bases lying between them. Germline V gene lookup returns CDR1 SEHNR and CDR2 FQNEAQ (reference sequence).

For this clone: The read ends 3 residues before the CDR3 terminus; that terminus is restored from the germline J gene. The chain is built from TRBV10-3 and TRBJ2-7; D possibly corresponds to TRBD1 (6 bases). There are 17 residues in the CDR3. Trimming left V 4 bases short and J 4 bases short, with 23 bases between. CDR1 and CDR2 from the germline V gene are ENHRY and SYGVKD. CDR3 bases read: TGTGCCATCAGTGTACACAGGGAAAGCACCGTGGGGTACGAG. It translates to CAISVHRESTVGYE. The complete CDR3 protein is CAISVHRESTVGYEQYF.

A note on this clone: The read halts 3 residues ahead of the CDR3 end, with the missing end drawn from the germline J gene. V is TRBV5-1 and J is TRBJ2-7; D ambiguous. Between the trimmed V and J ends, which lost 3 bases and 6 bases, there was a span of 7 bases. Per the germline V gene, CDR1 is SGHRS and CDR2 is YFSETQ. The CDR3 consists of 11 residues. The CDR3 bases that were read are TGCGCCAGCAGCTCTCAAGGCGAG. Translated, it gives CASSSQGE. The entire CDR3 protein reads CASSSQGEQYF.

CDR3 sequence reads: CAISGTGSSYGYTF. The covered CDR3 bases are TGTGCCATCAGCGGGACAGGCTCTAGCTATGGC. The V call is TRBV10-3, the J call TRBJ1-2; TRBD1 aligns across 8 bases. The read is 3 residues too short to cover the CDR3 end, so that end is filled in from the germline J gene. Germline-derived CDR1 and CDR2 are ENHRY and SYGVKD. V was clipped by 6 bases and J by 4 bases; unmatched bases: 7. The CDR3 has 14 amino acids.

With regard to this clone: The CDR3 end falls 3 residues outside the read, so it is completed with the germline J gene. The chain has TRBV19 and TRBJ2-7; 8 nucleotides agree with TRBD1. V shed 0 bases, J shed 6 bases, and the junction held 10 bases outside the gene matches. The CDR3 totals 16 residues. Germline loops: CDR1 LNHDA, CDR2 SQIVND (reference sequence). CDR3 DNA, as far as it was read: TGTGCCAGTAGTATAGATCTTGGGACAGGCCCTCGCGAG. Translation gives CASSIDLGTGPRE. The complete CDR3 protein is CASSIDLGTGPREQYF.

In the case of this clone: The read is 3 residues too short to cover the CDR3 end, so that end is filled in from the germline J gene. The chain carries TRBV6-2 or TRBV6-3 and TRBJ1-1; possibly TRBD1 for D (6 bases). The CDR3 has 14 amino acids. V was pared by 6 bases and J by 4 bases, with 15 bases between. The germline V gene has CDR1 MNHEY and CDR2 SVGEGT. The DNA read from the CDR3 is TGTGCCAGCAGAGTACAGGGTTTTAGCACTGAA. Translation gives CASRVQGFSTE. The whole CDR3 region reads CASRVQGFSTEAFF.

Details on this clone: Read coverage stops 3 residues before the CDR3 terminus; the germline J gene supplies the remainder. This chain links TRBV7-2 with TRBJ1-2, with D possibly being TRBD1 (5 bases). Trimming left V 5 bases short and J 4 bases short, with 11 bases between. Germline V gene data show CDR1 as SGHTA and CDR2 as FQGNSA. This CDR3 spans 13 amino acids. The covered CDR3 bases are TGTGCCAGCAGCCAAGGACAATTCTATGGC. Residues: CASSQGQFYG. The complete CDR3 sequence is CASSQGQFYGYTF.

To note about this clone: Coverage ceases 3 residues before the CDR3 finishes, and the germline J gene fills in the end. This sequence joins TRBV30 and TRBJ1-1; D is perhaps TRBD1 (6 bases). Germline CDR1 is GTSNPN and CDR2 is SVGIG (reference sequence). V was trimmed by 4 bases and J by 1 base, leaving 16 bases between them. CDR3 length equals 15 residues. CDR3 protein: CAWTPGVQGNTEAFF. The part of the CDR3 DNA that was read is TGTGCCTGGACGCCAGGGGTGCAGGGGAACACTGAA.

Concerning this clone itself: The read comes to an end 3 residues before the CDR3 does, leaving the germline J gene to fill in the end. The chain uses TRBV7-9 and TRBJ1-5; TRBD1 matches 9 bases. Germline trimming cut 1 base from V and 6 bases from J; bases unmatched to any gene: 1. This CDR3 has 14 residues. CDR1 and CDR2 (germline): SEHNR, FQNEAQ (reference sequence). The DNA read from the CDR3 is TGTGCCAGCAGCTTAGGGACAGGGGTTCAGCCC. As protein: CASSLGTGVQP. The entire CDR3 sequence reads CASSLGTGVQPQHF.

A note on this clone: The CDR3 is cut off 3 residues early in the read; its end comes from the germline J gene. The chain recombines TRBV10-3 with TRBJ2-3; 10 nucleotides agree with TRBD2. Germline CDR1 and CDR2: ENHRY and SYGVKD. This CDR3 region has 14 residues. The trim removed 10 bases at V and 3 bases at J, leaving 7 bases unmatched. CDR3 DNA (partial): TGTGCCACCAGGTCTAGCGGGGGTACAGATACG. This sequence encodes CATRSSGGTDT. The whole CDR3 region reads CATRSSGGTDTQYF.

Remarks on this clone: The read terminates 3 residues ahead of where the CDR3 ends, so the germline J gene completes it. This chain links TRBV10-2 with TRBJ2-5, with 9 bases that match TRBD2. V shed 5 bases and J 3 bases; nucleotides not matched to a gene: 4. This CDR3 region has 14 residues. The V gene's germline CDR1 is WSHSY and CDR2 SAAADI. CDR3 bases read: TGCGCCAGCAGTAGCGGGGGGAGGGAAGAGACC. Translating gives CASSSGGREET. From start to end, the CDR3 is CASSSGGREETQYF.

The covered CDR3 bases are TGTGCCATACAAAAGGAAGGGAACTATGGC. It is translated as CAIQKEGNYG. The entire CDR3 is CAIQKEGNYGYTF. The genes are TRBV19 and TRBJ1-2, with no clear D. The CDR3 end lies 3 residues beyond the end of the read and is filled in from the germline J gene. Germline V gene sequence: CDR1 LNHDA, CDR2 SQIVND (reference sequence). V was clipped by 10 bases and J by 2 bases, with 14 bases between them. There are 13 residues in the CDR3.

Notes on this clone: The read terminates 3 residues before the CDR3 end, so the remaining end is supplied by the germline J gene. This chain connects TRBV20-1 to TRBJ2-7; possibly TRBD2 for D (7 bases). The germline CDR1 and CDR2 sequences are DFQATT and SNEGSKA (reference sequence). The CDR3 covers 19 residues. V was pared by 0 bases and J by 0 bases, with 24 bases between. The part of the CDR3 DNA that was read is TGCAGTGCTAGAGATTACTCAGAGTGGCTAGCGGACAGCTCCTACGAG. It translates to CSARDYSEWLADSSYE. The entire CDR3 protein reads CSARDYSEWLADSSYEQYF.

A remark on this clone: The read gets to within 3 residues of the CDR3 end, and the germline J gene fills in the rest. The chain couples TRBV14 to TRBJ2-3, with D perhaps given as TRBD1 or TRBD2 (6 bases each). Germline V gives CDR1 SGHDN, CDR2 FVKESK. The CDR3 loop spans 15 amino acids. The covered CDR3 bases are TGTGCCAGCAGCCAAGATCGGACGAGGGGGAGGACG. Translation: CASSQDRTRGRT. The CDR3, in full, reads CASSQDRTRGRTQYF. The full variable domain, with the rest looked up from reference TRBV14 and TRBJ2-3, is EAGVTQFPSHSVIEKGQTVTLRCDPISGHDNLYWYRRVMGKEIKFLLHFVKESKQDESGMPNNRFLAERTGGTYSTLKVQPAELEDSGVYFCASSQDRTRGRTQYFGPGTRLTVL.

On this clone itself: The missing CDR3 end, 3 residues past where the read stops, is filled in from the germline J gene. The chain recombines TRBV18 with TRBJ1-2; the D gene is possibly TRBD1 (5 bases). Germline V gene sequence: CDR1 KGHSH, CDR2 LQKENI. V was clipped by 0 bases and J by 4 bases, with 15 bases between them. This CDR3 region has 16 residues. The CDR3 bases that were read are TGTGCCAGCTCACCACCGGGGTACAGGCCTACCTATGGC. It encodes CASSPPGYRPTYG. The CDR3, in full, reads CASSPPGYRPTYGYTF.